This T cell receptor (beta chain) was sequenced for a study of response to subunit inactivated influenza vaccine. Broader study findings: Authors suggested each seasonal influenza vaccination recruits few new T cells.

The sample holds a few counts of this clonotype. Antigen specificity is unknown. TCRdb ran MiXCR on the RT-PCR reads and lists one entry per CDR3 protein. The data contain more than 150,000 distinct CDR3 sequences, roughly 10% of them singletons. J gave up 7 bases and V 1 base, and 11 bases lay outside the gene matches. CDR3 length: 16 residues. The V gene's germline CDR1 is GTSNPN and CDR2 SVGIG (reference sequence). This chain links TRBV30 with TRBJ2-1; 9 bases are a match to TRBD2. The input for sequencing was CD8+ T cells sorted from PBMCs, taken roughly 24 months after vaccination. The source is a man aged 50-75 years who received an inactivated influenza vaccine. CDR3 residues: CAWSAGTSPGMNEQFF. The CDR3 DNA reads TGTGCCTGGAGTGCCGGGACTAGCCCCGGAATGAATGAGCAGTTCTTC.